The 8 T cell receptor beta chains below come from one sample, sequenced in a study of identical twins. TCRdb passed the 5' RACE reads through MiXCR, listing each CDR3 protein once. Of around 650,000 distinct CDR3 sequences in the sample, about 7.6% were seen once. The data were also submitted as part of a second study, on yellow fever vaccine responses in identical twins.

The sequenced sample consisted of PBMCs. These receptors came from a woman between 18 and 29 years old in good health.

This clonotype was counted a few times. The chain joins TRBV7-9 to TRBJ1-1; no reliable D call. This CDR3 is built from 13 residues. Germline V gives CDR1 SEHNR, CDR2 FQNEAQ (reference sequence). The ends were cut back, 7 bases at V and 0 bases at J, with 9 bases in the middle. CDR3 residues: CASTSVLNTEAFF. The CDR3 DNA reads TGTGCCAGCACCAGCGTTTTGAACACTGAAGCTTTCTTT.

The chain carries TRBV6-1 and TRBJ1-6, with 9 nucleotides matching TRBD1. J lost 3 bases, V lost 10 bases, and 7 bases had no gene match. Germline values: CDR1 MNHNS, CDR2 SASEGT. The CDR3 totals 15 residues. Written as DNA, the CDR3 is TGTGCCACCAGGACAGGGGATTTCTATAATTCACCCCTCCACTTT. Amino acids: CATRTGDFYNSPLHF.

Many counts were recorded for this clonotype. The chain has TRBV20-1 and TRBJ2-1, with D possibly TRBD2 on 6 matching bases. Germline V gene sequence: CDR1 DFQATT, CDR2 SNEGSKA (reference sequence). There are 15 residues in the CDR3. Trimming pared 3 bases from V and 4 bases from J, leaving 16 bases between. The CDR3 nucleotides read TGCAGTGCTAGGGACGGGACTGCAGATTACAATGAGCAGTTCTTC. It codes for CSARDGTADYNEQFF.

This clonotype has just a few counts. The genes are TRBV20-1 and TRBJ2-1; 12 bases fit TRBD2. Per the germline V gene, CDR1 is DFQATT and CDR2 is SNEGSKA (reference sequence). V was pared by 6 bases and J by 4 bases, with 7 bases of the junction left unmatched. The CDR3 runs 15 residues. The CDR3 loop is CSAYTSGRPYNEQFF. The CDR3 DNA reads TGCAGTGCGTACACTAGCGGGAGGCCATACAATGAGCAGTTCTTC.

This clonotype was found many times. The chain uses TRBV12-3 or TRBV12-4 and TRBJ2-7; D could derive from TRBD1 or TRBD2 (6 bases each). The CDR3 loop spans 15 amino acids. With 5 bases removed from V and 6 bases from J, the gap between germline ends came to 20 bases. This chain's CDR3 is CASSPNLGGRVEQYF. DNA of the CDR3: TGTGCCAGCAGTCCCAACCTAGGGGGGCGGGTCGAGCAGTACTTC.

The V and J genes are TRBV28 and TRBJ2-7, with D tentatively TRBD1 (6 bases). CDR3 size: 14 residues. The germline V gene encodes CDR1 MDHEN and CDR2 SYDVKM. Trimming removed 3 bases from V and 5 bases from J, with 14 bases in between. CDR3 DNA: TGTGCCAGCAGTTTTTTCCCCAGGGGACACGAGCAGTACGTC. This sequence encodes CASSFFPRGHEQYV.

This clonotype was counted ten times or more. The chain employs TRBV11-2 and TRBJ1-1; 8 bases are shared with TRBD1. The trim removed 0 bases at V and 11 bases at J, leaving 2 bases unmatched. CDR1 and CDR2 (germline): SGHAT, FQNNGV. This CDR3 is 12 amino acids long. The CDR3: CASSLDRGPAFF. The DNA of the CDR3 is TGTGCCAGCAGCTTAGACAGGGGGCCTGCTTTCTTT.

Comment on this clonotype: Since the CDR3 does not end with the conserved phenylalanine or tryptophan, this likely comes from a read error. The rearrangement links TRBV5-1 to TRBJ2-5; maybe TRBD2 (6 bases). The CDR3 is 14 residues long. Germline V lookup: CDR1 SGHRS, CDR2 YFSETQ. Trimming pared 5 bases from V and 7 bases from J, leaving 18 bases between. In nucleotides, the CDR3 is TGCGCCAGCAGTTCTGGGACTTCCCTCGGGACCCAGTACTAC. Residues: CASSSGTSLGTQYY.